This T cell receptor (beta chain) was obtained from a study of shared T cell receptors in the human thymus. Germline V lookup: CDR1 SGHDN, CDR2 FVKESK. The CDR3 spans 12 residues. V lost 0 bases and J 6 bases, leaving 6 bases between the germline ends. Only in-frame clones appear in the TCRdb table, and some are missing; sequencing was by immunoSEQ multiplex PCR. Of about 540,000 clones in the sample, around 82% are singletons; the top ten hold 0.013%. This sample also appeared in a second study, on human thymus T cells. That source reports: There appeared to be biased usage of V and J genes in thymic and blood repertoires. Thymic repertoires overlap heavily among unrelated individuals, related research has reported.

The sequencing input was thymocytes. The receptor was isolated from a boy under two years old with a congenital heart defect. The rearrangement joins TRBV14 to TRBJ2-7; weak D call: TRBD2 (6 bases). The CDR3 bases are TGTGCCAGCAGCCAAGAGGGGGGCGAGCAGTACTTC. Its translation is CASSQEGGEQYF.